The 15 T cell receptor beta chains listed next were all sequenced from one sample in a study of neoadjuvant nivolumab and ipilimumab in lung cancer. Using immunoSEQ multiplex PCR, the repertoire was profiled, and TCRdb retains in-frame clones only, with some absent. The sample holds tens of thousands of clones; 80% are singletons and the top ten take approximately 6.6%. This material consisted of peripheral blood, taken before neoadjuvant nivolumab, alone or with ipilimumab. All receptors come from an adult with non-small cell lung cancer.

CDR3 coding DNA: TGTGCCAGCAGTGATACAGGTTATTATGGCTACACCTTC. This gives the protein CASSDTGYYGYTF. This chain joins TRBV25-1 and TRBJ1-2, with a possible D match to TRBD1 (5 bases). The V end was cut by 3 bases, the J end by 5 bases, with 10 bases between. The CDR3 length is 13 residues. Germline CDR1 and CDR2: MGHDK and SYGVNS.

The chain carries TRBV7-3 and TRBJ1-1, with D possibly TRBD1 on 5 matching bases. Germline values: CDR1 SGHTA, CDR2 FQGTGA. The CDR3 loop spans 12 amino acids. V lost 8 bases and J 12 bases, leaving 19 bases between the germline ends. CDR3 DNA sequence: TGTGCCAGCTCCGATGGGGACGCCGTGACTTTCTTT. Its protein is CASSDGDAVTFF.

The genes are TRBV28 and TRBJ1-6, with D maybe TRBD1 (5 bases). Per germline, CDR1 MDHEN and CDR2 SYDVKM. Trimming took 6 bases from V and 0 from J, leaving 21 bases between them. The length of the CDR3 is 19 residues. Written as DNA, the CDR3 is TGTGCCAGCAGAGACCCAGGAGGGCTGGGGCTCTCCTATAATTCACCCCTCCACTTT. Encoded protein: CASRDPGGLGLSYNSPLHF.

The sample holds a few counts of this clone. This chain uses TRBV23-1 with TRBJ1-4, with D uncertain. TRBV23-1 is an ORF; its function is uncertain. V lost 4 bases to trimming and J lost 8 bases, with 14 bases between them. There are 14 residues in the CDR3. CDR3 amino acids: CASSPGPGREKLFF. CDR3 bases: TGCGCCAGCAGTCCGGGCCCCGGGAGGGAAAAACTGTTTTTT.

The sample holds one count of this clone. The chain has TRBV5-1 and TRBJ2-3; 8 bases align to TRBD2. Losses at the gene ends were 2 bases for V and 6 bases for J; bases not matched to a gene: 5. This CDR3 is 14 amino acids long. Germline CDR1 SGHRS, CDR2 YFSETQ. CDR3 region: CASSFQRGMDTQYF. CDR3 nucleotide sequence: TGCGCCAGCAGCTTTCAGCGGGGGATGGATACGCAGTATTTT.

The rearrangement joins TRBV4-1 to TRBJ1-2; D possibly corresponds to TRBD1 (5 bases). This CDR3 contains 14 residues. V was pared by 5 bases and J by 8 bases, with 18 bases between. The germline gives CDR1 MGHRA, CDR2 YSYEKL. The CDR3 DNA is TGCGCCAGCAGCTCTGGACCGGCCGGGGGGGGCTACACCTTC. Translation gives CASSSGPAGGGYTF.

This clone was detected only once. The rearrangement links TRBV7-8 to TRBJ2-7; 7 bases map to TRBD2. This CDR3 is built from 15 residues. CDR1 is SGHVS, CDR2 FQNEAQ, per germline. After removal of 4 bases from V and 6 bases from J, the junction contained 12 bases not matched to a gene. The DNA for the CDR3 is TGTGCCAGCAGCTCCGGATCGGGGGGTTCGTCCGAGCAGTACTTC. This encodes CASSSGSGGSSEQYF.

The chain joins TRBV19 to TRBJ2-7, with D maybe TRBD2 (6 bases). This CDR3 has 13 amino acids. Trimming pared 3 bases from V and 7 bases from J, leaving 13 bases between. Germline values: CDR1 LNHDA, CDR2 SQIVND (reference sequence). Written as DNA, the CDR3 is TGTGCCAGTAGTATGCGGGAATTGGGAGAGCAGTACTTC. Protein sequence: CASSMRELGEQYF.

In its sample, this clone was seen a few times. The chain couples TRBV7-3 to TRBJ2-7, with D perhaps TRBD2 (7 bases). Per germline, CDR1 SGHTA and CDR2 FQGTGA. The CDR3 is 16 residues long. Trimming took off 1 base at V and 2 bases at J, with 15 bases between the two ends. This CDR3 reads CASSLIGGAAPYEQYF. For the CDR3, the DNA is TGTGCCAGCAGCTTAATAGGGGGGGCGGCACCCTACGAGCAGTACTTC. The whole variable domain, filled in from reference TRBV7-3 and TRBJ2-7, reads GAGVSQTPSNKVTEKGKYVELRCDPISGHTALYWYRQSLGQGPEFLIYFQGTGAADDSGLPNDRFFAVRPEGSVSTLKIQRTERGDSAVYLCASSLIGGAAPYEQYFGPGTRLTVT.

The V and J genes are TRBV25-1 and TRBJ2-3; D remains ambiguous. In germline, CDR1 is MGHDK, CDR2 SYGVNS. V lost 1 base, J lost 2 bases, and 10 bases lay in between. This CDR3 region has 15 residues. The CDR3 sequence is CASSELADYTDTQYF. The CDR3 DNA reads as TGTGCCAGCAGTGAATTGGCGGATTACACAGATACGCAGTATTTT.

The J gene is TRBJ1-5, the V gene TRBV4-1; D is possibly TRBD1 (6 bases). Germline-derived CDR1 and CDR2 are MGHRA and YSYEKL. The ends were cut back, 2 bases at V and 7 bases at J, with 18 bases in the middle. This CDR3 region has 16 residues. The CDR3 nucleotides are TGCGCCAGCAGCCAAAGGGGGGGCAGGGTAGACCAGCCCCAGCATTTT. Its protein product is CASSQRGGRVDQPQHF.

This chain's CDR3 is CASSFDGGQKYEQYF. In nucleotides, the CDR3 is TGTGCCAGCAGCTTTGATGGGGGGCAGAAATACGAGCAGTACTTC. The chain couples TRBV7-2 to TRBJ2-7, with D perhaps TRBD1 or TRBD2 (6 bases each). The germline gives CDR1 SGHTA, CDR2 FQGNSA. Trimming cost V 3 bases and J 4 bases, with 16 bases left between them. CDR3 length: 15 residues.

The V and J genes are TRBV4-1 and TRBJ1-5; a weak D match, TRBD1 (5 bases). The germline V and J ends were trimmed by 5 bases and 2 bases, with 10 bases remaining between them. Germline V CDR1 and CDR2: MGHRA, YSYEKL. The CDR3 length is 14 residues. CDR3 region: CASSVRDGNQPQHF. CDR3 DNA: TGCGCCAGCAGCGTCCGGGACGGCAATCAGCCCCAGCATTTT.

V usage is TRBV10-3 and J usage is TRBJ1-4; D perhaps matches TRBD1 (6 bases). V lost 3 bases, J lost 4 bases, and 9 bases lay in between. Per the germline V gene, CDR1 is ENHRY and CDR2 is SYGVKD. There are 14 residues in the CDR3. The chain's CDR3 is CAISDPDSNEKLFF. In DNA form, the CDR3 reads TGTGCCATCAGTGACCCGGACAGTAATGAAAAACTGTTTTTT.

The gene calls are TRBV9 and TRBJ2-1; 8 nucleotides agree with TRBD2. Germline V gene sequence: CDR1 SGDLS, CDR2 YYNGEE. The length of the CDR3 is 14 residues. The junction had 7 bases not matched to a gene; V was cut back by 4 bases and J by 7 bases. CDR3 sequence: CASSLGGGRNEQFF. The CDR3 DNA reads as TGTGCCAGCAGCCTCGGGGGGGGAAGGAATGAGCAGTTCTTC.